This T cell receptor (beta chain) was recorded in a study of shared clonotypes between healthy human individuals. Study background: Sampling drew on donors who were two women and three men aged 18 to 49.

Study-wide results and limits: With few donors, the genetic and exposure-history diversity represented was limited. Researchers sampled blood only, noting tissue repertoires likely differ.

Running of the assay took place at deep level. Sequenced by immunoSEQ multiplex PCR; TCRdb stores in-frame clones only, minus some. This sample yields some 690,000 clones, of which about 90% are seen a single time; 30% to 40% belongs to the top ten. Turning to this clone: The antigen is not known.

V was shortened by 8 bases and J by 4 bases, with 15 bases between the two germline ends. Germline-derived CDR1 and CDR2 are MNHEY and SMNVEV (reference sequence). The CDR3 loop spans 14 amino acids. The TCR was taken from a man aged 18 to 30 in good health. Some clones in this sample may be carry-over from other donors' samples. Sequenced material: memory CD8+ T cells from PBMCs. Subset in this sample: CD45RO+ cells pooled with CCR7-negative TemRA cells. The gene calls are TRBV27 and TRBJ2-1, with a tentative D call TRBD2 (6 bases). The CDR3: CASSPGANYNEQFF. The DNA for the CDR3 is TGTGCCAGCTCTCCGGGAGCGAATTACAATGAGCAGTTCTTC.